This T cell receptor beta chain appears in the sequencing data of a study of T cells after yellow fever vaccination. Whole-study context: Each low-cell-number fraction was prepared by means of SMART-Seq v4 Ultra Low Input. Regarding the study as a whole: At less than 97% for CD4 and around 91% for CD8, most primary-vaccination clones showed up again after the booster. From the bulk population, abundant clonotypes could contaminate and appear within FACS-sorted repertoires.

At least ten counts were recorded for this clonotype. Its antigen remains unidentified. From the 5' RACE reads, TCRdb called clonotypes with MiXCR, one entry per CDR3 protein. The data show 120,000 or so distinct CDR3 sequences, with 7.2% seen just once and over 2.5% held by the top ten. Germline V gene sequence: CDR1 SGHTA, CDR2 FQGNSA. The CDR3 has 13 amino acids. Trimming shortened V by 3 bases and J by 5 bases, and 10 bases separated the two germline ends. The starting material was CD4+ T cells sorted from PBMCs, obtained around 45 days after the first yellow fever vaccination. The receptor's source is a young man who received the YFV17D yellow fever vaccine. The genes are TRBV7-2 and TRBJ1-1; tentative D call: TRBD1 (5 bases). CDR3 loop: CASSFLGGTEAFF. The CDR3 DNA follows: TGTGCCAGCAGCTTTCTTGGGGGAACTGAAGCTTTCTTT.